The T cell receptor beta chain under discussion was sequenced for a study of response to subunit inactivated influenza vaccine. General study results and limits: Authors suggested seasonal influenza vaccinations each recruit few new T cells.

In this sample, this clonotype turned up once. Its antigen is not known. J gave up 0 bases and V 0 bases, and 2 bases lay outside the gene matches. The CDR3 is 15 residues long. Germline V gene sequence: CDR1 DFQATT, CDR2 SNEGSKA (reference sequence). TCRdb processed the RT-PCR reads anew with MiXCR; each CDR3 protein has one entry. This table holds about 780,000 distinct CDR3 sequences, under 20% found once. The source of this sequence is a man aged 45 to 65 who received an inactivated influenza vaccine. The chain combines TRBV20-1 with TRBJ2-3; TRBD1 agrees at 8 bases. This specimen consisted of PBMCs from blood, obtained approximately 5 days after vaccination. The CDR3 region is CSAREYRGSTDTQYF. CDR3 DNA sequence: TGCAGTGCTAGAGAGTACAGGGGGAGCACAGATACGCAGTATTTT.